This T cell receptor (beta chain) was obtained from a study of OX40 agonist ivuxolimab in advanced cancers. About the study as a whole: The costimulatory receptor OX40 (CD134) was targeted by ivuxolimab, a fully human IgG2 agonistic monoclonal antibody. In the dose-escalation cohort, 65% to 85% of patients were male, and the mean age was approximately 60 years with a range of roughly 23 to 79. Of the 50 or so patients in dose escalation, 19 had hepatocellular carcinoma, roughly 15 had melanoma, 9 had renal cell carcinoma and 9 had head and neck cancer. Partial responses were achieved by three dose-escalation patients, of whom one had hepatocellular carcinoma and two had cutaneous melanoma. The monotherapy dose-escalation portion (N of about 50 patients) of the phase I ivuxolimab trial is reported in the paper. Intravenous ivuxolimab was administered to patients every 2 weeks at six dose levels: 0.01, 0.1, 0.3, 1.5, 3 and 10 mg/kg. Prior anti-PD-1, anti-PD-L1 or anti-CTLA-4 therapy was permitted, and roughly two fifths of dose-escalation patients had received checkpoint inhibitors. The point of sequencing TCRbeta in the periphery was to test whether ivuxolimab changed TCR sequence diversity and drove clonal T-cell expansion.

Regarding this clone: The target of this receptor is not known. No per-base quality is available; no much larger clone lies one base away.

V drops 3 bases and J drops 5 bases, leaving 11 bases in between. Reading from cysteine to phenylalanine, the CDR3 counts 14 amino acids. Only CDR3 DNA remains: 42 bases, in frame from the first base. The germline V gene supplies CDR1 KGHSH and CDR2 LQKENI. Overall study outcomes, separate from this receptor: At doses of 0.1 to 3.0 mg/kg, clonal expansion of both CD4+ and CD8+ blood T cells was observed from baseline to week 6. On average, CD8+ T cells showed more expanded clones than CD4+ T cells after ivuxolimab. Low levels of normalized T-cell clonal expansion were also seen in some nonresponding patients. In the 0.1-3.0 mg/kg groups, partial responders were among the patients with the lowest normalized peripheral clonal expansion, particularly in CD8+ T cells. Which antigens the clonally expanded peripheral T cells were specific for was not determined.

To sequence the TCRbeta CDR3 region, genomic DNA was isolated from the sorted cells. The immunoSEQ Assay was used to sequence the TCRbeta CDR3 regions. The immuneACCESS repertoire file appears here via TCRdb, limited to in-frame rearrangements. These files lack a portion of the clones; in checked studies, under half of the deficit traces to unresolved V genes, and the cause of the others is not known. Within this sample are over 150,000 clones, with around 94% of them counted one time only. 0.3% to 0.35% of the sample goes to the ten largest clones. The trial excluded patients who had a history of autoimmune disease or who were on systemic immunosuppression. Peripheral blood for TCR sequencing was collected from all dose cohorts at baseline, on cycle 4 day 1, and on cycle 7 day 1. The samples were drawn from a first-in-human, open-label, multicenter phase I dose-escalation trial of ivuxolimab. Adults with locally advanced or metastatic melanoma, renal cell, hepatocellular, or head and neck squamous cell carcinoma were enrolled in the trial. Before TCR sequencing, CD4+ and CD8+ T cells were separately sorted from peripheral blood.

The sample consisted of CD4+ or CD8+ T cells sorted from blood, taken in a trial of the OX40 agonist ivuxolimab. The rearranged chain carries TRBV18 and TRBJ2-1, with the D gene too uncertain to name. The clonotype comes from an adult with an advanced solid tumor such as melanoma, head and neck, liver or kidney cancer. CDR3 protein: CASSPWTENNEQFF. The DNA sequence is TGTGCCAGCTCACCCTGGACGGAGAACAATGAGCAGTTCTTC.